This TCR beta chain originates from a study of blood T cell repertoires in COVID-19. Study summary: Nucleic acid was either cDNA or gDNA, and it came from T cells, B-cell-depleted T cells, or PBMCs.

Sequencing was performed with immunoSEQ multiplex PCR; in TCRdb, only in-frame clones are kept and a portion is missing. This table has about 99,000 clones, more than 75% appearing once. This clone was picked up one time. The CDR3 length is 14 residues. CDR1 SGHNT and CDR2 YYREEE come from the germline V gene (reference sequence). With V trimmed by 3 bases and J by 5 bases, 6 bases remained unmatched. This receptor was obtained from a man in his 60s with acute or convalescent COVID-19. The sample taken for sequencing was peripheral blood. The chain combines TRBV5-4 with TRBJ2-5; 8 positions match TRBD1. CDR3 DNA: TGTGCCAGCAGCTGGAGACAGGGGCGGGAGACCCAGTACTTC. Its protein product is CASSWRQGRETQYF.